The present T cell receptor beta chain was sequenced within a study of cytomegalovirus exposure and HLA in healthy donors. Researchers ran the PCR with 60 Vbeta and 13 Jbeta primers. Libraries were prepared by immunoSEQ multiplex PCR; TCRdb keeps only in-frame clonotypes and omits some of them. This table has 45,000 to 65,000 clones, roughly 76% appearing once. This CDR3 contains 16 residues. The germline gives CDR1 SGHAT, CDR2 FQNNGV. This sequence was found in a woman aged 40 to 50 in good health and CMV-seropositive. Sequencing was done on a sample of PBMCs. The chain combines TRBV11-2 with TRBJ2-5, with D tentatively TRBD1 (5 bases). The better agreement between TRBJ2-7 and the DNA end casts doubt on the J call. The CDR3 loop reads CASSSSLTAQPYEQYF. The CDR3 DNA sequence: TGTGCCAGCAGCTCCAGCCTGACAGCCCAACCCTACGAGCAGTACTTC.